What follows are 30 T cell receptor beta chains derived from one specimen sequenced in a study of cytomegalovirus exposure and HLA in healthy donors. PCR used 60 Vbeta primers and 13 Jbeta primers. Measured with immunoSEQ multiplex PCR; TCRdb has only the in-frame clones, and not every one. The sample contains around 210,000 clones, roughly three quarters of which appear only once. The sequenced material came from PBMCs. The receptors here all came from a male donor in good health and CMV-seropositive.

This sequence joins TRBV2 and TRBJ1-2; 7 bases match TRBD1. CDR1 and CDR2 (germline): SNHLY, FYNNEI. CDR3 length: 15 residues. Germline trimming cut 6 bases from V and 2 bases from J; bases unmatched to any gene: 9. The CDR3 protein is CASSPNDRVNYGYTF. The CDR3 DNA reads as TGTGCCAGCAGCCCAAATGACAGGGTAAACTATGGCTACACCTTC. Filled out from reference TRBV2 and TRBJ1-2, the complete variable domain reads EPEVTQTPSHQVTQMGQEVILRCVPISNHLYFYWYRQILGQKVEFLVSFYNNEISEKSEIFDDQFSVERPDGSNFTLKIRSTKLEDSAMYFCASSPNDRVNYGYTFGSGTRLTVV.

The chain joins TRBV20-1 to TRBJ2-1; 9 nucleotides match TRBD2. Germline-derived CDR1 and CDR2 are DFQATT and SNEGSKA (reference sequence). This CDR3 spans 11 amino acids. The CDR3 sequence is CSAGLALEQFF. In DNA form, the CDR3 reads TGCAGCGCGGGACTAGCTCTTGAGCAGTTCTTC.

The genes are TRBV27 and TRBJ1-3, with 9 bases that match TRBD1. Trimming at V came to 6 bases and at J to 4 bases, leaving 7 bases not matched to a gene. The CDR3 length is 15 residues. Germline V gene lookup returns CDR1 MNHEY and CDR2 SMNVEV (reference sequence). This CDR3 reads CASRRTGGSGNTIYF. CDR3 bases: TGTGCCAGCAGACGTACAGGGGGCTCCGGAAACACCATATATTTT.

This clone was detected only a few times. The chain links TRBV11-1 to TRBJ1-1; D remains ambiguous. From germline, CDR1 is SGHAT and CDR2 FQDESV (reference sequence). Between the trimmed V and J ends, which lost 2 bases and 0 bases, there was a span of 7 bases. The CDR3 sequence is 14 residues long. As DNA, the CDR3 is TGTGCCAGCAGCTTACAAGCGGTGAACACTGAAGCTTTCTTT. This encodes CASSLQAVNTEAFF. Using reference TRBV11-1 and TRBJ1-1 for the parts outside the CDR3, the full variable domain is EAEVAQSPRYKITEKSQAVAFWCDPISGHATLYWYRQILGQGPELLVQFQDESVVDDSQLPKDRFSAERLKGVDSTLKIQPAELGDSAMYLCASSLQAVNTEAFFGQGTRLTVV.

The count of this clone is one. In DNA, the CDR3 is TGTGCCAGCAGTGATGAGGTTCCGGTCGTAGGAAGACAGTCAAAAGATGGCTACACCTTC. Translation: CASSDEVPVVGRQSKDGYTF. V gene TRBV2 combines with J gene TRBJ1-2; maybe TRBD1 (5 bases). V was trimmed by 3 bases and J by 6 bases, leaving 32 bases between them. The length of the CDR3 is 20 residues. CDR1 is SNHLY, CDR2 FYNNEI, per germline.

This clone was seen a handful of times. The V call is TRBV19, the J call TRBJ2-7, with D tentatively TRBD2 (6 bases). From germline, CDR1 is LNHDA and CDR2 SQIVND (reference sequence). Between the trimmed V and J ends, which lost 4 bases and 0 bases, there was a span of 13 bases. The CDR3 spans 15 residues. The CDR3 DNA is TGTGCCAGTAGTACCCTAGCGCCGAGCTCCTACGAGCAGTACTTC. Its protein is CASSTLAPSSYEQYF.

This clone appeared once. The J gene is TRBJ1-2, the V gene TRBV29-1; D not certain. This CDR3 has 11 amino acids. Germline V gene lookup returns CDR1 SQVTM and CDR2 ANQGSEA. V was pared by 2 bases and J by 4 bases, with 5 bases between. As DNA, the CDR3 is TGCAGCGTTGAACAGATCTATGGCTACACCTTC. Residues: CSVEQIYGYTF.

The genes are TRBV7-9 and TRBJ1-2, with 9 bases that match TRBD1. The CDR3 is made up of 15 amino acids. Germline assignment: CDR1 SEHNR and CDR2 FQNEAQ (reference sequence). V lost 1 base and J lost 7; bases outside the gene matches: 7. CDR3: CASSLGGTGFFGYTF. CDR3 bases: TGTGCCAGCAGCTTAGGAGGGACAGGGTTTTTTGGCTACACCTTC.

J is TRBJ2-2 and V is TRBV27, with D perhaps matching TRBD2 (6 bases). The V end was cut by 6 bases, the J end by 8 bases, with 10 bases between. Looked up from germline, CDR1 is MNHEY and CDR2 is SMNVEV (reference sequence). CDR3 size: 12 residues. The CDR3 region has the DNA TGTGCCAGCAGCCGGACTAAGGGGGAGCTGTTTTTT. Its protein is CASSRTKGELFF.

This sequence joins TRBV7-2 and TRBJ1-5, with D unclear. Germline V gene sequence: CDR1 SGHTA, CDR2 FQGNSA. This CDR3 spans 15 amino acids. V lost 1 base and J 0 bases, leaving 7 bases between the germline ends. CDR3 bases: TGTGCCAGCAGCTTAGGACTTTATAGCAATCAGCCCCAGCATTTT. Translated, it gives CASSLGLYSNQPQHF.

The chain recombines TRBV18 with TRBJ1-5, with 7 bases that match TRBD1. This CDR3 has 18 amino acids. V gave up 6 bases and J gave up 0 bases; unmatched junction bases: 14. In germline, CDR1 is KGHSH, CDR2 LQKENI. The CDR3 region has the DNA TGTGCCAGCTCCCCAACCAGTACAGGGGTGGGTAGCAATCAGCCCCAGCATTTT. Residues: CASSPTSTGVGSNQPQHF.

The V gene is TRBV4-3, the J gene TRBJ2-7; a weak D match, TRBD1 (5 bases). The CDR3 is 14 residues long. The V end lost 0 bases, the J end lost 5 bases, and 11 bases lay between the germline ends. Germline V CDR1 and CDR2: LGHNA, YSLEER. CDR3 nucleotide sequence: TGCGCCAGCAGCCAAGAACGGACAAGGGACGAGCAGTACTTC. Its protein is CASSQERTRDEQYF.

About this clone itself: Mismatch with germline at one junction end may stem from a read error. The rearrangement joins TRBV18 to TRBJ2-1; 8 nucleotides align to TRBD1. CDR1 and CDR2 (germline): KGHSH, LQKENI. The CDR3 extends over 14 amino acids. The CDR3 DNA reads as TGTGCCAGCTCGCCACAGACAGGGGACAATGAGCAGTTCTTC. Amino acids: CASSPQTGDNEQFF.

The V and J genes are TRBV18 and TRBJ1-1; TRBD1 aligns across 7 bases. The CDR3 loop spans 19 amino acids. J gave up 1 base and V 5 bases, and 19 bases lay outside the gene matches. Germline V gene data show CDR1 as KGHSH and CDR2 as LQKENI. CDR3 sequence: CASSSQPPGQLAGNTEAFF. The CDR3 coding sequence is TGTGCCAGCTCAAGCCAACCACCGGGACAGCTGGCCGGGAACACTGAAGCTTTCTTT.

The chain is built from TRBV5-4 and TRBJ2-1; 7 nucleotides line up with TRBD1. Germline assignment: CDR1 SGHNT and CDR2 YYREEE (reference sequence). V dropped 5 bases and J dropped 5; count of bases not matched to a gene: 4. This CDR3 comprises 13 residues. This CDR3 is CASSDRDHNEQFF. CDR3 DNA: TGTGCCAGCAGTGACAGGGACCACAATGAGCAGTTCTTC.

CDR3 residues: CASSATGKAEAFF. CDR3 coding DNA: TGTGCCAGCAGCGCGACAGGGAAGGCTGAAGCTTTCTTT. The genes are TRBV11-2 and TRBJ1-1; TRBD1 matches 7 bases. The CDR3 contains 13 residues. After removal of 5 bases from V and 6 bases from J, the junction contained 6 bases not matched to a gene. Looked up from germline, CDR1 is SGHAT and CDR2 is FQNNGV.

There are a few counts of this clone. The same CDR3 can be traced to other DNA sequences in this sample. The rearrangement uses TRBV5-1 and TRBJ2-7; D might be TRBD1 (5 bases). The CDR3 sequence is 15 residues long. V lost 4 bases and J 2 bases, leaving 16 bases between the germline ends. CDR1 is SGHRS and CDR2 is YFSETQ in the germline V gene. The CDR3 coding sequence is TGCGCCAGCAGCCCCGGGCAGGGTAGCCCCTACGAGCAGTACTTC. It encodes CASSPGQGSPYEQYF. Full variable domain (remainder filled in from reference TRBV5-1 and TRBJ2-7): KAGVTQTPRYLIKTRGQQVTLSCSPISGHRSVSWYQQTPGQGLQFLFEYFSETQRNKGNFPGRFSGRQFSNSRSEMNVSTLELGDSALYLCASSPGQGSPYEQYFGPGTRLTVT.

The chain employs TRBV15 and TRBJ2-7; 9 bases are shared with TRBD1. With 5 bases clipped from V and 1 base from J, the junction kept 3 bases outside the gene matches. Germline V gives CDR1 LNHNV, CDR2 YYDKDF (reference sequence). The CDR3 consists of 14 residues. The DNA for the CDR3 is TGTGCCACCAGCGTGGGGACAGGGTCCTACGAGCAGTACTTC. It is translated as CATSVGTGSYEQYF.

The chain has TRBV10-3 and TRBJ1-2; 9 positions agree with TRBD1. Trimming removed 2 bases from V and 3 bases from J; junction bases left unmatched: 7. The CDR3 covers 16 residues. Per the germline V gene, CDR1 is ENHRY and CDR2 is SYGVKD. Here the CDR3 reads CAISEVTGGAHYGYTF. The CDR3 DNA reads TGTGCCATCAGTGAGGTTACAGGGGGCGCGCACTATGGCTACACCTTC.

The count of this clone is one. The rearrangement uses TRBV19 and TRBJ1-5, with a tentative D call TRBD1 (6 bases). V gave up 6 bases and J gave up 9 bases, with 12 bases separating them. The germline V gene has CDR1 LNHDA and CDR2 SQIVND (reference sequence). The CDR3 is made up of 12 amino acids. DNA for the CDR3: TGTGCCAGTAGCAACAGGGAGCCGCCCCAGCATTTT. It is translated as CASSNREPPQHF.

Written as DNA, the CDR3 is TGTGCCTGGACCGCTACCAGGACTAGCGGGCATACAGATACGCAGTATTTT. Translated: CAWTATRTSGHTDTQYF. The chain employs TRBV30 and TRBJ2-3; 11 bases line up with TRBD2. The CDR3 extends over 17 amino acids. The V segment lost 4 bases and the J segment 3 bases; nucleotides outside the gene matches: 12. Germline assignment: CDR1 GTSNPN and CDR2 SVGIG (reference sequence).

CDR3 loop: CASSFSSGNTIYF. The CDR3 bases are TGTGCCAGCAGTTTTAGCTCTGGAAACACCATATATTTT. The V call is TRBV6-5, the J call TRBJ1-3; D is unresolved. Germline V lookup: CDR1 MNHEY, CDR2 SVGAGI. The CDR3 has 13 amino acids. The V end lost 4 bases, the J end lost 0 bases, and 4 bases lay between the germline ends.

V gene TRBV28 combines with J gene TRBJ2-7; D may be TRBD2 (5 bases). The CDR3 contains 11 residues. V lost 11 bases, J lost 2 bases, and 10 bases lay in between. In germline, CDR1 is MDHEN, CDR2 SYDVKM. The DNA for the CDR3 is TGTGCCGCCGGGAACCCCTACGAGCAGTACTTC. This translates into CAAGNPYEQYF.

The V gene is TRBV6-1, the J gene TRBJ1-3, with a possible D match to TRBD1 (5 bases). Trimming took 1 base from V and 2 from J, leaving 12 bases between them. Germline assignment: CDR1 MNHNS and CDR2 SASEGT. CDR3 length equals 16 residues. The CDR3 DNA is TGTGCCAGCAGTGAAGTCGGGGGACTAACTGGAAACACCATATATTTT. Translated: CASSEVGGLTGNTIYF.

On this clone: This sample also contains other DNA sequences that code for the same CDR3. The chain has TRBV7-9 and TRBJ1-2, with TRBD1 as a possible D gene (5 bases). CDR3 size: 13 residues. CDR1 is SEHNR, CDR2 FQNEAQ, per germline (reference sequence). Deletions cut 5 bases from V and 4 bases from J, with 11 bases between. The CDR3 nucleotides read TGTGCCAGCAGCCTCGACAGCATCTATGGCTACACCTTC. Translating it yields CASSLDSIYGYTF.

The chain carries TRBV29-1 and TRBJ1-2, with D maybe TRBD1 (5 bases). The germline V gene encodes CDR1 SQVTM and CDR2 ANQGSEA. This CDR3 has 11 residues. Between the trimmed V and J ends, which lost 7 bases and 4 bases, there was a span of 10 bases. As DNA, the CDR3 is TGCAGCGCTGAGGACACCTATGGCTACACCTTC. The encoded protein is CSAEDTYGYTF.

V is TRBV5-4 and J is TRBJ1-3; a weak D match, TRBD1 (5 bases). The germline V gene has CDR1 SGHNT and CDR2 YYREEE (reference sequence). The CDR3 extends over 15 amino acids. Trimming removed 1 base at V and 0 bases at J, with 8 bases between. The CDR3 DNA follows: TGTGCCAGCAGCTTGTGGAGGGGCTCTGGAAACACCATATATTTT. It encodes CASSLWRGSGNTIYF.

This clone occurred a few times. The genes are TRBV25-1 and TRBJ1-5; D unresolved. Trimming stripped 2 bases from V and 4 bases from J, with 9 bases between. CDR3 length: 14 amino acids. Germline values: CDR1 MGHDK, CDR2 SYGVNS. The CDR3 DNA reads TGTGCCAGCAGTGAACCCCTTATGAATCAGCCCCAGCATTTT. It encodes CASSEPLMNQPQHF.

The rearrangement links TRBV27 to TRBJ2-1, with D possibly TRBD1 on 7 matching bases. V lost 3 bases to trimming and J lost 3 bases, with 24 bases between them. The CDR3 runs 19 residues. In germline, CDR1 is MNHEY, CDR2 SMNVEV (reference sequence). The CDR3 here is CASSFGAGGKLALYNEQFF. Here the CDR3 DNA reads TGTGCCAGCAGTTTTGGGGCAGGGGGGAAATTAGCTCTCTACAATGAGCAGTTCTTC.

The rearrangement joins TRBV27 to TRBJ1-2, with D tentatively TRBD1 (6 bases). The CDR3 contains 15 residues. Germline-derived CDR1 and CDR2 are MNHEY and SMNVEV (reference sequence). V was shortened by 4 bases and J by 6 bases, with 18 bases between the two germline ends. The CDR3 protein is CASSYTGTFRNGYTF. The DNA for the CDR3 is TGTGCCAGCAGTTACACCGGGACATTCAGGAATGGCTACACCTTC.